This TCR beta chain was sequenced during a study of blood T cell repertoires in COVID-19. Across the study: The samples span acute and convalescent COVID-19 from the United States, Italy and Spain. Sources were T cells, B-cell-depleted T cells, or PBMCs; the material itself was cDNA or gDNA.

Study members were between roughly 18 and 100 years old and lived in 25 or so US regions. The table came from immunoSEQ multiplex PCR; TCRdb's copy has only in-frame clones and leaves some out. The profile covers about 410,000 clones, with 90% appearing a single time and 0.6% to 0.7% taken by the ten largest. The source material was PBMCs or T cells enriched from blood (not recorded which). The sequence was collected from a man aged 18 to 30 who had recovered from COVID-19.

The CDR3 sequence: CASSGEFNSPLHF. The DNA of the CDR3 is TGTGCCAGCAGTGGGGAGTTTAATTCACCCCTCCACTTT. The chain couples TRBV2 to TRBJ1-6, with D unresolved. The CDR3 extends over 13 amino acids. Deletions cut 4 bases from V and 6 bases from J, with 7 bases between. CDR1 and CDR2 from the germline V gene are SNHLY and FYNNEI. Variable domain in full (rest from reference TRBV2 and TRBJ1-6): EPEVTQTPSHQVTQMGQEVILRCVPISNHLYFYWYRQILGQKVEFLVSFYNNEISEKSEIFDDQFSVERPDGSNFTLKIRSTKLEDSAMYFCASSGEFNSPLHFGNGTRLTVT.